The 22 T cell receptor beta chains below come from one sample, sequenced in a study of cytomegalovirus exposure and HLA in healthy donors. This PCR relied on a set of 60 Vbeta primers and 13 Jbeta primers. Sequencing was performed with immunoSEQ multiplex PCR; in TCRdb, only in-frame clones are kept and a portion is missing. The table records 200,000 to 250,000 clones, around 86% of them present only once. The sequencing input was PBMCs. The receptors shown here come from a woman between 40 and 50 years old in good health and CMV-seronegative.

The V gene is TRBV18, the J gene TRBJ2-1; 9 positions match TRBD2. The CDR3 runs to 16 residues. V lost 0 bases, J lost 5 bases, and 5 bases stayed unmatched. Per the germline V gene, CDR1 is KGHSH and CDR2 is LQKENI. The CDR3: CASSPPRLAANNEQFF. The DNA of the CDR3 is TGTGCCAGCTCACCACCCCGACTAGCGGCCAACAATGAGCAGTTCTTC.

CDR3 amino acids: CSVEGGTMDEQYF. DNA of the CDR3: TGCAGCGTTGAAGGAGGAACCATGGACGAGCAGTACTTC. V and J are TRBV29-1 and TRBJ2-7; D is unclear. Germline V lookup: CDR1 SQVTM, CDR2 ANQGSEA. This CDR3 contains 13 residues. V was trimmed by 1 base and J by 5 bases, leaving 12 bases between them.

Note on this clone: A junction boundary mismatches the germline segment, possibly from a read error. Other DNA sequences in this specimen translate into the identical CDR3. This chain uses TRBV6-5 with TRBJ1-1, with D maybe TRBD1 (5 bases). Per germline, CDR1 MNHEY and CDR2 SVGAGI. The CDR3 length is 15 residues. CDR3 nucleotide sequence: TGTGCCAGCAGTTACTTTACCGGGCCCCAGGGTCCAGCTTTTTTT. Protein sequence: CASSYFTGPQGPAFF.

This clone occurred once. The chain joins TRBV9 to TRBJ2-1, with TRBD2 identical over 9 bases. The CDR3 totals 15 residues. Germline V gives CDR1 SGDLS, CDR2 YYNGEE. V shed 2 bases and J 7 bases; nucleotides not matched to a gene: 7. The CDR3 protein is CASSVLAGEVNEQFF. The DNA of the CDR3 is TGTGCCAGCAGCGTCTTAGCGGGAGAAGTTAATGAGCAGTTCTTC.

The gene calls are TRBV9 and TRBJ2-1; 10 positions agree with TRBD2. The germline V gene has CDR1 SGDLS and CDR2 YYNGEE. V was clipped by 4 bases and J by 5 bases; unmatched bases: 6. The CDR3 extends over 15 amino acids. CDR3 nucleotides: TGTGCCAGCAGCCCTAGCGGGAGTGCCCACAATGAGCAGTTCTTC. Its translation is CASSPSGSAHNEQFF.

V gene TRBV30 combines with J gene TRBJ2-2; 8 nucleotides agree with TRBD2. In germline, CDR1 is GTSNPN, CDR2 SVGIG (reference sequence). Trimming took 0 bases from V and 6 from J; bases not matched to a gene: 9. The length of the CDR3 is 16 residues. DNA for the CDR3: TGTGCCTGGAGTGTGTCGAGGACTAGCAGCCCCGGGGAGCTGTTTTTT. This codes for CAWSVSRTSSPGELFF.

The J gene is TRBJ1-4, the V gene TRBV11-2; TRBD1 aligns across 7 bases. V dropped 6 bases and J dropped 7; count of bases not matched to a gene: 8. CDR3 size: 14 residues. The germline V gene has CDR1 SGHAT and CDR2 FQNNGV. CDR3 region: CASSHRGEGEKLFF. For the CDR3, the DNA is TGTGCCAGCAGTCACAGGGGCGAAGGTGAAAAACTGTTTTTT.

The CDR3 region has the DNA TGTGCCAGCAGCGGCCGGAGCACTGAAGCTTTCTTT. It codes for CASSGRSTEAFF. V and J are TRBV11-2 and TRBJ1-1; D not resolved. The CDR3 is 12 amino acids. CDR1 is SGHAT, CDR2 FQNNGV, per germline. Trimming took off 5 bases at V and 4 bases at J, with 8 bases between the two ends.

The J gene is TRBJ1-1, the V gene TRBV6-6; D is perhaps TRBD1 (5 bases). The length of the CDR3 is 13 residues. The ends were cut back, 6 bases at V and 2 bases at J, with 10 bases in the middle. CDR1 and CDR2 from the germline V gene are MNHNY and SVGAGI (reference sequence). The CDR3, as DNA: TGTGCCAGCAGATGGGACTTCAACACTGAAGCTTTCTTT. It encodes CASRWDFNTEAFF.

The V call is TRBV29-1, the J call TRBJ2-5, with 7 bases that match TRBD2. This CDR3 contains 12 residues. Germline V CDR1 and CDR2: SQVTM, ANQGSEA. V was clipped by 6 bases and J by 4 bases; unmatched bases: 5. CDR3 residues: CSVAWGGETQYF. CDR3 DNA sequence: TGCAGCGTCGCTTGGGGGGGAGAGACCCAGTACTTC.

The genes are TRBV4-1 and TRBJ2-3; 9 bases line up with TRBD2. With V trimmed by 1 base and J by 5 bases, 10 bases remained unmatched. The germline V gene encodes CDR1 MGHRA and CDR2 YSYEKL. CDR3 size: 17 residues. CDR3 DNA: TGCGCCAGCAGCCAAGGACTAGCGGCTAGGGCTAGAGATACGCAGTATTTT. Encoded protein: CASSQGLAARARDTQYF.

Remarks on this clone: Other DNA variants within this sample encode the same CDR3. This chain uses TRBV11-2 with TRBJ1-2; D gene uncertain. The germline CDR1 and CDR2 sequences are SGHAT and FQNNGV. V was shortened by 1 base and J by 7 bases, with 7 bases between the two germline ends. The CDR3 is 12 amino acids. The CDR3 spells CASSLAGPGYTF. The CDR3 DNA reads TGTGCCAGCAGCTTAGCCGGTCCTGGCTACACCTTC.

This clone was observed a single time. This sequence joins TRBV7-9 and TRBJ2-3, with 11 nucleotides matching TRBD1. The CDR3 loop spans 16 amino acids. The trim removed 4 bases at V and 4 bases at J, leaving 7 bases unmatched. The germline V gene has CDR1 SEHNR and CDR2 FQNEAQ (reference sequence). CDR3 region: CASSYGQGALADTQYF. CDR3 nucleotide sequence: TGTGCCAGCAGCTACGGACAGGGGGCTTTGGCAGATACGCAGTATTTT.

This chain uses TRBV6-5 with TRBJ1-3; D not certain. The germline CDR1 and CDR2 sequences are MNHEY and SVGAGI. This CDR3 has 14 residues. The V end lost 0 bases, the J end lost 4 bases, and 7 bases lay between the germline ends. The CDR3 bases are TGTGCCAGCAGTTACTCCGGTACCGGAAACACCATATATTTT. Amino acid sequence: CASSYSGTGNTIYF.

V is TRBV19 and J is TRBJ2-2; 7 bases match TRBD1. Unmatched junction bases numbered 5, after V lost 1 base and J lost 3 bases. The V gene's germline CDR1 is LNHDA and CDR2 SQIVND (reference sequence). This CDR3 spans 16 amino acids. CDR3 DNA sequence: TGTGCCAGTAGTATAGTCGAGGGGACAGACACCGGGGAGCTGTTTTTT. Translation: CASSIVEGTDTGELFF.

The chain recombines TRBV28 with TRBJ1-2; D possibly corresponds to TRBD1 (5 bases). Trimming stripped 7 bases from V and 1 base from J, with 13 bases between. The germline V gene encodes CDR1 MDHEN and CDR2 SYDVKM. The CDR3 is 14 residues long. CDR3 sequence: CASTPAGLNYGYTF. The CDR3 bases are TGTGCCAGCACCCCGGCAGGGCTTAACTATGGCTACACCTTC.

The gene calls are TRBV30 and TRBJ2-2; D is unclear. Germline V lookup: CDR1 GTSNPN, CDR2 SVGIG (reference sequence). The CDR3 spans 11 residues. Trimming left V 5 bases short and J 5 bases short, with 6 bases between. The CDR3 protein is CAWQTTGELFF. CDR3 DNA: TGTGCCTGGCAAACAACCGGGGAGCTGTTTTTT.

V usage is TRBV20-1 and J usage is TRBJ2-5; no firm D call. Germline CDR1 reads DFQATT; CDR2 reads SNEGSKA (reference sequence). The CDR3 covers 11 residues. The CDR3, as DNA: TGCAGCCTTAGACGAGGCGAGACCCAGTACTTC. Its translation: CSLRRGETQYF.

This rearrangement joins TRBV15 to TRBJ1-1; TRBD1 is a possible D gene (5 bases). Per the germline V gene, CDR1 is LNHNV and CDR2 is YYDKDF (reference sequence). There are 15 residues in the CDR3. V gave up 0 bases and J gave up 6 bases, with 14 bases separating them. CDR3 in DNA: TGTGCCACCAGCAGAGATAAGGGGTCGTCATCTGAAGCTTTCTTT. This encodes CATSRDKGSSSEAFF.

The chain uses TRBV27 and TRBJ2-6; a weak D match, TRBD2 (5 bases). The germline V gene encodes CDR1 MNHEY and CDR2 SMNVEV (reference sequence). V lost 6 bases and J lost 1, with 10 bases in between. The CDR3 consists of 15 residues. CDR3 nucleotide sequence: TGTGCCAGCAGCCCCGGCGGGTCTGGGGCCAACGTCCTGACTTTC. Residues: CASSPGGSGANVLTF.

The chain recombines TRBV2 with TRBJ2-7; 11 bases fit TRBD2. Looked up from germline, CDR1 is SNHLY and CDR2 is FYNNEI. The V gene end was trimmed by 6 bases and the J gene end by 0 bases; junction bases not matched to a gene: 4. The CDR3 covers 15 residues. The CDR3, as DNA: TGTGCCAGCAGAGGGACTAGCGGACCCTCCTACGAGCAGTACTTC. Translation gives CASRGTSGPSYEQYF. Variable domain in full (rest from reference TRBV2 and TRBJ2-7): EPEVTQTPSHQVTQMGQEVILRCVPISNHLYFYWYRQILGQKVEFLVSFYNNEISEKSEIFDDQFSVERPDGSNFTLKIRSTKLEDSAMYFCASRGTSGPSYEQYFGPGTRLTVT.

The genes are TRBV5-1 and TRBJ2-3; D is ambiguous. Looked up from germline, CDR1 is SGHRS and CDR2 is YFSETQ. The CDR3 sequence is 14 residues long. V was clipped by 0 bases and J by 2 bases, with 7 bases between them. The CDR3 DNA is TGCGCCAGCAGCTTGGAACAGTTCACAGATACGCAGTATTTT. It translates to CASSLEQFTDTQYF.